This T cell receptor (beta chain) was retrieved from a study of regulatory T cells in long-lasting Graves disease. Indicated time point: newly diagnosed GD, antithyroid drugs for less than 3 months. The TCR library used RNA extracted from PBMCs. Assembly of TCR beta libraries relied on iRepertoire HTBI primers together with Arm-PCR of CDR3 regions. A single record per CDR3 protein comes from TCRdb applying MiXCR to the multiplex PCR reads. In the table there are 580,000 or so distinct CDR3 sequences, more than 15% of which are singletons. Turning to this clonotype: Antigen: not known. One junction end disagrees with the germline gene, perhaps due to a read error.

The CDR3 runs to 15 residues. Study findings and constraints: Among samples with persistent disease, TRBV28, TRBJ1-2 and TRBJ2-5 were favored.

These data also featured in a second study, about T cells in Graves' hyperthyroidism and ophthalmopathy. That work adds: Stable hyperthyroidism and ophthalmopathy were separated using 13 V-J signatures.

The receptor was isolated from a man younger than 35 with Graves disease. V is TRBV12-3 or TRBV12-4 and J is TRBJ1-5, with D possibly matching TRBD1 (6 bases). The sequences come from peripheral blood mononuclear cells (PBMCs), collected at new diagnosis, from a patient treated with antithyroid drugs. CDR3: CASSWGADGNQPQQF. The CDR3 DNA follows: TGTGCCAGCAGTTGGGGGGCGGACGGCAATCAGCCCCAGCAGTTT.